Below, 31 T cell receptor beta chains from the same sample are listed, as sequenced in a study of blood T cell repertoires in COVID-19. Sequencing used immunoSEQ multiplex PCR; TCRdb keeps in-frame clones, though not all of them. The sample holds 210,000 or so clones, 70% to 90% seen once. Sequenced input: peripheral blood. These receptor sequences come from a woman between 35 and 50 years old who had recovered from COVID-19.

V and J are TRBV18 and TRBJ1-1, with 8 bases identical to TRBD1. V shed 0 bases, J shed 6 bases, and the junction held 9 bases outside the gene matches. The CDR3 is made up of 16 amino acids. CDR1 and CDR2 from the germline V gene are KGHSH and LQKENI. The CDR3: CASSPPGQVRGAEAFF. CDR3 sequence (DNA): TGTGCCAGCTCACCACCGGGACAGGTACGGGGCGCTGAAGCTTTCTTT.

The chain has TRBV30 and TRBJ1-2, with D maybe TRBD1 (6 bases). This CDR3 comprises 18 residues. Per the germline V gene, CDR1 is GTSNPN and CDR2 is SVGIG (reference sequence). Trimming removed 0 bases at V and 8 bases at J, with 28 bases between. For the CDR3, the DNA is TGTGCCTGGAGTGTTTCCCTGTTTAACGACAGGCCTCATAGGGGCTACACCTTC. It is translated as CAWSVSLFNDRPHRGYTF. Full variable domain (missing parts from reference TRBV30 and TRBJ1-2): SQTIHQWPATLVQPVGSPLSLECTVEGTSNPNLYWYRQAAGRGLQLLFYSVGIGQISSEVPQNLSASRPQDRQFILSSKKLLLSDSGFYLCAWSVSLFNDRPHRGYTFGSGTRLTVV.

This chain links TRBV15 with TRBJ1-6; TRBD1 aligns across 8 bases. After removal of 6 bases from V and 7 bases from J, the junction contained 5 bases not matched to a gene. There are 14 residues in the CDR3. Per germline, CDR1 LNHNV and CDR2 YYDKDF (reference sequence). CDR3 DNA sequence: TGTGCCACCAGTATTGACAGGGGAAATTCACCCCTCCACTTT. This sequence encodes CATSIDRGNSPLHF.

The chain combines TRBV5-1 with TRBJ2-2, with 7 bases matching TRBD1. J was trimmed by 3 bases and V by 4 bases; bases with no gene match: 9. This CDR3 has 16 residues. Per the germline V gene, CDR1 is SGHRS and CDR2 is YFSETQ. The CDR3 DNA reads TGCGCCAGCAGCCGGATAGGGGGCTCGGACACCGGGGAGCTGTTTTTT. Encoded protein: CASSRIGGSDTGELFF.

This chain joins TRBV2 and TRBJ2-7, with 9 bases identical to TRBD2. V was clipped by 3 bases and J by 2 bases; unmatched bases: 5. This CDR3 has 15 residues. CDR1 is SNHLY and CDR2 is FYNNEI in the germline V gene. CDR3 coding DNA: TGTGCCAGCAGTGATCTGCGGGAGGGTCCCTACGAGCAGTACTTC. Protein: CASSDLREGPYEQYF.

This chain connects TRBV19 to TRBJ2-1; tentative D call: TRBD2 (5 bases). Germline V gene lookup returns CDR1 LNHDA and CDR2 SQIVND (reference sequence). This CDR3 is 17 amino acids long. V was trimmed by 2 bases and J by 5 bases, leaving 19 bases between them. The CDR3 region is CASSIRSGQYYNNEQFF. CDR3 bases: TGTGCCAGTAGTATAAGGAGCGGCCAATACTATAACAATGAGCAGTTCTTC.

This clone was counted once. The CDR3: CAWQSLSSYNEQFF. In DNA form, the CDR3 reads TGTGCCTGGCAATCGTTGAGCTCCTACAATGAGCAGTTCTTC. V usage is TRBV30 and J usage is TRBJ2-1, with D uncertain. The CDR3 totals 14 residues. Germline V lookup: CDR1 GTSNPN, CDR2 SVGIG (reference sequence). V was cut by 5 bases and J by 0 bases, with 11 bases left in between.

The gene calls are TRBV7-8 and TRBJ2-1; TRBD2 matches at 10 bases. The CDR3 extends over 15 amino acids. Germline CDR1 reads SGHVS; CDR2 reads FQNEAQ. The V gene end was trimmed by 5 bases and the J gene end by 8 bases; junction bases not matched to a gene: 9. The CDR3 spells CASSLKAGGPHEQFF. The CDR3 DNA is TGTGCCAGCAGCCTAAAAGCGGGAGGGCCCCATGAGCAGTTCTTC.

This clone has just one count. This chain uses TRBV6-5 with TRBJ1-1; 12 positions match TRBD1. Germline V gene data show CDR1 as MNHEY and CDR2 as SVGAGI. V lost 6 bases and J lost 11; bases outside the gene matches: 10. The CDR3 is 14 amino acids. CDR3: CASSGTGGVGSAFF. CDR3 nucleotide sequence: TGTGCCAGCAGCGGGACAGGGGGCGTCGGGTCCGCTTTCTTT.

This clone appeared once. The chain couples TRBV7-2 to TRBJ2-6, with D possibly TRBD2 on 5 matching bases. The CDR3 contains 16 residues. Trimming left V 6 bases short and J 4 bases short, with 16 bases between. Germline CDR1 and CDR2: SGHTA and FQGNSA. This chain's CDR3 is CASSPRGRVGANVLTF. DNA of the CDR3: TGTGCCAGCAGTCCGAGAGGGCGCGTCGGGGCCAACGTCCTGACTTTC.

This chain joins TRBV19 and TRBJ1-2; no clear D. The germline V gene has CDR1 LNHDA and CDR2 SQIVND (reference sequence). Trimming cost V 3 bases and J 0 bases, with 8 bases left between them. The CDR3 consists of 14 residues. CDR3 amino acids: CASSITASNYGYTF. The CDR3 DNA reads TGTGCCAGTAGTATCACAGCCTCTAACTATGGCTACACCTTC. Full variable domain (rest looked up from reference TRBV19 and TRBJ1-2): DGGITQSPKYLFRKEGQNVTLSCEQNLNHDAMYWYRQDPGQGLRLIYYSQIVNDFQKGDIAEGYSVSREKKESFPLTVTSAQKNPTAFYLCASSITASNYGYTFGSGTRLTVV.

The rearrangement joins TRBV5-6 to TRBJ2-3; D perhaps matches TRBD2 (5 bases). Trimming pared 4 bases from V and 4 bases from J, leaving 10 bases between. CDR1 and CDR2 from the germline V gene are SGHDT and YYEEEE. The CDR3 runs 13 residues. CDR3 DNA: TGTGCCAGCAGCCGGAGAGGGTCAGATACGCAGTATTTT. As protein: CASSRRGSDTQYF.

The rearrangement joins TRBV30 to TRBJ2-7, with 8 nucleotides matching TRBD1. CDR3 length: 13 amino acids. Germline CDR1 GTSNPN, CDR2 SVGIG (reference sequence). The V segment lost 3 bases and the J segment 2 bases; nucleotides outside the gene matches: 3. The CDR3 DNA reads TGTGCCTGGAGGCAGACAGGGGCCTACGAGCAGTACTTC. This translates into CAWRQTGAYEQYF. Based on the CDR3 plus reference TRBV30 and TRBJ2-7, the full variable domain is SQTIHQWPATLVQPVGSPLSLECTVEGTSNPNLYWYRQAAGRGLQLLFYSVGIGQISSEVPQNLSASRPQDRQFILSSKKLLLSDSGFYLCAWRQTGAYEQYFGPGTRLTVT.

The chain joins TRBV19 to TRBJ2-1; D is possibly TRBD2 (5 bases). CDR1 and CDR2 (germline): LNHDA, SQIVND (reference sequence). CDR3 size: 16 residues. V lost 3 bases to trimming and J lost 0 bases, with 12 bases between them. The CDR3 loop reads CASSMTSGSSYNEQFF. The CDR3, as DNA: TGTGCCAGTAGTATGACATCGGGGAGCTCCTACAATGAGCAGTTCTTC.

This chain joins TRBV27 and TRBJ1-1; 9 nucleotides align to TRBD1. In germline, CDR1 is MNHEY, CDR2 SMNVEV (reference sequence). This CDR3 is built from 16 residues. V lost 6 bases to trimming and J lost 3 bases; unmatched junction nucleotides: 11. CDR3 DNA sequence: TGTGCCAGCAGGGGGGACAGGGTGAGTTTGGACACTGAAGCTTTCTTT. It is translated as CASRGDRVSLDTEAFF.

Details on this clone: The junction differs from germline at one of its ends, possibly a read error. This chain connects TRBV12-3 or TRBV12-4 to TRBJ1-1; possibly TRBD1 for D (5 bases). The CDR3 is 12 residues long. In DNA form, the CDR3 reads TGTGCCAGCAGTTTTTCGGCAGGGCGGTCGATCTTT. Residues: CASSFSAGRSIF.

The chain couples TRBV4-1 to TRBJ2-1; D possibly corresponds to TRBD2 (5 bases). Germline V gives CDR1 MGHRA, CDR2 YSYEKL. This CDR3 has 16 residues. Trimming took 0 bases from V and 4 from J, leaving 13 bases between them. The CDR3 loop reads CASSQEPRPGYNEQFF. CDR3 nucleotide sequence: TGCGCCAGCAGCCAAGAACCCCGACCGGGGTACAATGAGCAGTTCTTC.

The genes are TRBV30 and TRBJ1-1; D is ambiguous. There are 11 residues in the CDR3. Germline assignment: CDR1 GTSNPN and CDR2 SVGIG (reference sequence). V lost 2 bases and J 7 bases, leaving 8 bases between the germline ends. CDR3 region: CAWSIGHEAFF. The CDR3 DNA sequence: TGTGCCTGGAGTATTGGGCATGAAGCTTTCTTT.

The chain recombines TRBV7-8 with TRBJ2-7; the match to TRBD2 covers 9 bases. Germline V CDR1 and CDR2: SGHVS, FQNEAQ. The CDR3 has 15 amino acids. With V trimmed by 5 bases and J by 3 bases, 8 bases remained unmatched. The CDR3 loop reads CASSDPPLAGYEQYF. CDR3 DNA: TGTGCCAGCAGCGACCCCCCACTAGCGGGCTACGAGCAGTACTTC.

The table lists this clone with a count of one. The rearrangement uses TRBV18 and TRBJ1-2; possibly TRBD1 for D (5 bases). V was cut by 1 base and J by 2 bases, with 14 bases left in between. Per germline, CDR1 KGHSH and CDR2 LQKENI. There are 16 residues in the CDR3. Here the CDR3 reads CASSPRNQGGNYGYTF. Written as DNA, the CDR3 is TGTGCCAGCTCACCACGGAATCAGGGAGGCAACTATGGCTACACCTTC.

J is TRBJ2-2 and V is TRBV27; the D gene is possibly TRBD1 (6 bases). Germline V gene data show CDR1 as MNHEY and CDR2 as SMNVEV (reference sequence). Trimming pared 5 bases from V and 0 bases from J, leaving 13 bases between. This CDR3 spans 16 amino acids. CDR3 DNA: TGTGCCAGCAGTCCCTCCGGGACATCGAACACCGGGGAGCTGTTTTTT. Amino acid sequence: CASSPSGTSNTGELFF.

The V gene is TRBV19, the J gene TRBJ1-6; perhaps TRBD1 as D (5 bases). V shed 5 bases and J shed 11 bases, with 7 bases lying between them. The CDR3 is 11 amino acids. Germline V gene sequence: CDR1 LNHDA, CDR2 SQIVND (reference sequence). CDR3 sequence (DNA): TGTGCCAGTAGTTCGGGGGCACCCCTCCACTTT. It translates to CASSSGAPLHF.

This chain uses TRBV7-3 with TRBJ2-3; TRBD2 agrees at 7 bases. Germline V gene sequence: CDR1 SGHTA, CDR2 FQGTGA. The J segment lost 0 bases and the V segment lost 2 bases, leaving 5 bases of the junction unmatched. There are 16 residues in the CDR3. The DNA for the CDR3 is TGTGCCAGCAGCTTAGAAGGCGGGGGTAGCACAGATACGCAGTATTTT. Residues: CASSLEGGGSTDTQYF.

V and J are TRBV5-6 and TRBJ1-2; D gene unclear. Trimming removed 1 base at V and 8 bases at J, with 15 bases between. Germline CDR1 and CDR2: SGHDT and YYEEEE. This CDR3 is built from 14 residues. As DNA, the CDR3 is TGTGCCAGCAGCTTGTGGGCAAAAGAATGGGGCTACACCTTC. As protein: CASSLWAKEWGYTF.

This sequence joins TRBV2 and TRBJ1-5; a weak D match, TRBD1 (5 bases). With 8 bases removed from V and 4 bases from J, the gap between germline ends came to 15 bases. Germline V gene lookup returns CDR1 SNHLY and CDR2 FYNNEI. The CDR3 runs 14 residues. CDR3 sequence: CASLDARDNQPQHF. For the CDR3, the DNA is TGTGCCAGCCTGGATGCCAGGGATAATCAGCCCCAGCATTTT.

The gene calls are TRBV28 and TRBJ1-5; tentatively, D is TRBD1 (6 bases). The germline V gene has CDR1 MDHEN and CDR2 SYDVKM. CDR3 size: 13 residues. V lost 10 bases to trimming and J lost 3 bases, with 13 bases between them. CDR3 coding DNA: TGTGCCACGGAAGGGGGTATCAATCAGCCCCAGCATTTT. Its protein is CATEGGINQPQHF.

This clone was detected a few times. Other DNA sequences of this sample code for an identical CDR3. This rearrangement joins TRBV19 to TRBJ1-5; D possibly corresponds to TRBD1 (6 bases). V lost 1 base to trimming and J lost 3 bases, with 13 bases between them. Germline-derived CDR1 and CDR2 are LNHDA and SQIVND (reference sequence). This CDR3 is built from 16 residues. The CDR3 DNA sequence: TGTGCCAGTAGTATAGTGTGGACAGCCGACAATCAGCCCCAGCATTTT. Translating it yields CASSIVWTADNQPQHF.

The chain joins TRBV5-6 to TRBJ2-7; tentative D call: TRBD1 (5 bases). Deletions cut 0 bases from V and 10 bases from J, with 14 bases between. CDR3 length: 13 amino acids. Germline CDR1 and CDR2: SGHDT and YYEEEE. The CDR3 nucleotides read TGTGCCAGCAGCTTGGCCAGGGCCCCTCCCCAGTACTTC. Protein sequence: CASSLARAPPQYF.

CDR3 bases: TGTGCCAGTAGTATAAAGAGAACTAGCGGGCCCAGCACAGATACGCAGTATTTT. Protein: CASSIKRTSGPSTDTQYF. The V call is TRBV19, the J call TRBJ2-3; 9 positions agree with TRBD2. In germline, CDR1 is LNHDA, CDR2 SQIVND (reference sequence). The V gene end was trimmed by 2 bases and the J gene end by 0 bases; junction bases not matched to a gene: 9. The CDR3 has 18 residues.

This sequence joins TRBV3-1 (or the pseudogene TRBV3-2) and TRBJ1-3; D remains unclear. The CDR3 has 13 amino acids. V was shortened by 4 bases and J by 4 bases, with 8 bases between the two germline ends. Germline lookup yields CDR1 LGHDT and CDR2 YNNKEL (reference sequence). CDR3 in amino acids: CASSPFRGNTIYF. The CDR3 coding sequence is TGTGCCAGCAGCCCCTTCAGGGGAAACACCATATATTTT.

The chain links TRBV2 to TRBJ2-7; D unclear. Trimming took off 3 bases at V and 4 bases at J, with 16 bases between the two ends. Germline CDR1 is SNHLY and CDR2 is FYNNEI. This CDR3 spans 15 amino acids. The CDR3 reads CASSDISTRQYEQYF. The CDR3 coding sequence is TGTGCCAGCAGTGATATCTCGACTCGTCAATACGAGCAGTACTTC.